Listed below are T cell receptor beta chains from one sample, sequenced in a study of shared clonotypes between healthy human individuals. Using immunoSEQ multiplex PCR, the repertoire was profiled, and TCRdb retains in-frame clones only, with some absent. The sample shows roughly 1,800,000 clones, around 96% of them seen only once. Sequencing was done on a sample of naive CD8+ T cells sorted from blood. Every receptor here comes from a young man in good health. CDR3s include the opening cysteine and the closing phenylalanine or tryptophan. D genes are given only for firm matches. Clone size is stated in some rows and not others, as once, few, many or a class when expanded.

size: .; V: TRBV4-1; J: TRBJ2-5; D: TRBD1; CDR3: CASSQEAQGVTETQYF; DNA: TGCGCCAGCAGCCAAGAGGCACAGGGGGTCACAGAGACCCAGTACTTC
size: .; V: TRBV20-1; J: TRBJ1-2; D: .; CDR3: CSAGYGYTF; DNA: TGCAGTGCTGGATATGGCTACACCTTC
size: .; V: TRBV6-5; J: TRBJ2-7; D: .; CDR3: CASSYPGTAYEQYF; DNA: TGTGCCAGCAGTTACCCCGGAACAGCCTACGAGCAGTACTTC
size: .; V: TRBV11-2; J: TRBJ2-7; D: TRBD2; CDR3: CASSLEVAGQGEQYF; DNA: TGTGCCAGCAGCTTAGAAGTAGCGGGACAAGGCGAGCAGTACTTC
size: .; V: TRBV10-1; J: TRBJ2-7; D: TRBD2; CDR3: CASSEVSGTYEQYF; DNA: TGCGCCAGCAGTGAGGTTAGCGGGACCTACGAGCAGTACTTC
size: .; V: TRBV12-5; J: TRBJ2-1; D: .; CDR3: CASGLSWAHGDNEQFF; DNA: TGTGCTAGTGGTTTGTCCTGGGCACACGGGGACAATGAGCAGTTCTTC
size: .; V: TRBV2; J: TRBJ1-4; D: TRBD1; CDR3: CASSYFRDRATNEKLFF; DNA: TGTGCCAGCAGTTATTTCCGGGACAGGGCAACTAATGAAAAGCTGTTTTTT
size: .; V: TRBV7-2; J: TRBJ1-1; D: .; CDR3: CASSPSEVVWIMNTEAFF; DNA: TGTGCCAGCAGCCCGAGCGAAGTGGTCTGGATCATGAACACTGAAGCTTTCTTT
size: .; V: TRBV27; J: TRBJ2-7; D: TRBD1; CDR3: CASSLRDSYEQYF; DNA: TGTGCCAGCAGTTTAAGGGACAGCTACGAGCAGTACTTC
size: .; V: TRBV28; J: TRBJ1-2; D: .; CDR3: CASIGGWQASGGYTF; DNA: TGTGCCAGCATCGGGGGATGGCAGGCGAGTGGTGGCTACACCTTC
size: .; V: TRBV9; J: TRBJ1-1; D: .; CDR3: CASSAGPTSNTEAFF; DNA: TGTGCCAGCAGCGCGGGACCGACTTCGAACACTGAAGCTTTCTTT
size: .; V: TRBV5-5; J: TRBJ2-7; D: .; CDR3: CASSLIRTNEQYF; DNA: TGTGCCAGCAGCTTAATTAGGACGAACGAGCAGTACTTC
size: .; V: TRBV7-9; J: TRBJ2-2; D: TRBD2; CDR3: CASRPSAGAGTGELFF; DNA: TGTGCCAGCAGACCATCAGCGGGGGCGGGCACCGGGGAGCTGTTTTTT
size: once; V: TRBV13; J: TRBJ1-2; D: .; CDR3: CASSLGRGSYGYTF; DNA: TGTGCCAGCAGCCTAGGTCGGGGCTCCTATGGCTACACCTTC
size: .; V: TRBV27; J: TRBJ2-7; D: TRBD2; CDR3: CASSFGLADTYEQYF; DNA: TGTGCCAGCAGTTTCGGACTAGCGGACACCTACGAGCAGTACTTC
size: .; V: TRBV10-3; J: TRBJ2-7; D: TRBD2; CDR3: CAIASPGTSAQSGDYEQYF; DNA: TGTGCCATCGCGAGCCCCGGGACTAGCGCCCAGAGTGGGGACTACGAGCAGTACTTC
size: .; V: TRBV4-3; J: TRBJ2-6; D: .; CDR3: CASSQDEDSTNVLTF; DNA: TGCGCCAGCAGCCAAGACGAAGACTCCACCAACGTCCTGACTTTC
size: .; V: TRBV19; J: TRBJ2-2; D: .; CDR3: CASSISSATGELFF; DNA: TGTGCCAGTAGTATTAGTAGCGCCACCGGGGAGCTGTTTTTT
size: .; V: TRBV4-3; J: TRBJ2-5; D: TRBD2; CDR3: CASSQWGVSTSGETQYF; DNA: TGCGCCAGCAGCCAGTGGGGCGTTAGCACTAGCGGGGAGACCCAGTACTTC
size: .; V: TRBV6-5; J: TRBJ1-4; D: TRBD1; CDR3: CASRSLGQGNEKLFF; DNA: TGTGCCAGCAGGAGTTTGGGACAGGGAAATGAAAAACTGTTTTTT
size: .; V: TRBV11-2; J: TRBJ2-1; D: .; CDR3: CASSLYVAPESSEQFF; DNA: TGTGCCAGCAGCTTATACGTAGCGCCAGAGTCAAGTGAGCAGTTCTTC
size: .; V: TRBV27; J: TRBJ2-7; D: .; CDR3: CASSSKGGYEQYF; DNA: TGTGCCAGCAGTTCCAAAGGGGGCTACGAGCAGTACTTC
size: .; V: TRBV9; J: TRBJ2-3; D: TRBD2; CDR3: CASSVGRAGTDTQYF; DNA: TGTGCCAGCAGCGTCGGGAGGGCGGGCACAGATACGCAGTATTTT
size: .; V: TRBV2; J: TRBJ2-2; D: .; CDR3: CASSEADGLYTGELFF; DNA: TGTGCCAGCAGTGAAGCTGATGGGCTGTACACCGGGGAGCTGTTTTTT
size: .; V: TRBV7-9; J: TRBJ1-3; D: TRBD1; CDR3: CASSSTQGAGGNTIYF; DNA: TGTGCCAGCAGCTCAACACAGGGGGCCGGTGGAAACACCATATATTTT
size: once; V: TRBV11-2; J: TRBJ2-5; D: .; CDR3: CASSVQETQYF; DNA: TGTGCCAGCAGCGTACAAGAGACCCAGTACTTC
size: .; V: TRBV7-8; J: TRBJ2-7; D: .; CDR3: CASSLDPAYEQYF; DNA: TGTGCCAGCAGCTTAGACCCAGCCTACGAGCAGTACTTC
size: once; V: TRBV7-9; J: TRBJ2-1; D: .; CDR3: CASSLASLDIEQFF; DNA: TGTGCCAGCAGCTTAGCCAGTTTGGATATTGAGCAGTTCTTC
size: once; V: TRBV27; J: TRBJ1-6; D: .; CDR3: CASSLRGNNSPLHF; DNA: TGTGCCAGCAGTCTCAGGGGAAATAATTCACCCCTCCACTTT
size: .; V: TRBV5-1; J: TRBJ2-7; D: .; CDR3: CASSLEYSNYEQYF; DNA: TGCGCCAGCAGCTTGGAGTACAGTAACTACGAGCAGTACTTC
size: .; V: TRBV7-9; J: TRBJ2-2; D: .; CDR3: CASSLVVGELFF; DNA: TGTGCCAGCAGCTTAGTTGTCGGGGAGCTGTTTTTT
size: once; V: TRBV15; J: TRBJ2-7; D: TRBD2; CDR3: CATSRGTSETYEQYF; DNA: TGTGCCACCAGCAGAGGGACTAGCGAGACCTACGAGCAGTACTTC
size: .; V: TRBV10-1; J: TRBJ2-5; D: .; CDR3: CASSDGRQETQYF; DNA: TGCGCCAGCAGTGACGGTCGGCAAGAGACCCAGTACTTC
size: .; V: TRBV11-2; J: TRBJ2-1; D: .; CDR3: CASSLLAFGGSGEQFF; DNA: TGTGCCAGCAGCTTATTGGCTTTTGGGGGCTCGGGTGAGCAGTTCTTC
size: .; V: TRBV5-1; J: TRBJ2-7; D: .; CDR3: CASSLAQGNFYEQYF; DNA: TGCGCCAGCAGCTTGGCACAGGGAAATTTCTACGAGCAGTACTTC
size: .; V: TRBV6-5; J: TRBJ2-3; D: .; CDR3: CASSASRGSDTQYF; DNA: TGTGCCAGCTCCGCTTCTAGAGGTTCAGATACGCAGTATTTT
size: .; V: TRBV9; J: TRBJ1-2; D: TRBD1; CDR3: CASTSQGGYGYTF; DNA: TGTGCCAGCACCTCACAGGGGGGCTATGGCTACACCTTC
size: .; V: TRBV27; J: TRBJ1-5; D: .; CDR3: CASSPQLGGAVYQPQHF; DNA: TGTGCCAGCAGTCCCCAGCTAGGGGGAGCTGTTTATCAGCCCCAGCATTTT
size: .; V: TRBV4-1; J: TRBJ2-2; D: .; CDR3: CASSAQGGTGELFF; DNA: TGCGCCAGCAGCGCCCAGGGGGGGACCGGGGAGCTGTTTTTT
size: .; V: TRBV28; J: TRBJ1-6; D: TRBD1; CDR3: CASSLGLTGGSPLHF; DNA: TGTGCCAGCAGTTTGGGCTTGACAGGGGGATCACCCCTCCACTTT
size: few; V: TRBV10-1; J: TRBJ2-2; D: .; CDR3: CASSEGPGTGELFF; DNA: TGCGCCAGCAGTGAAGGACCTGGAACCGGGGAGCTGTTTTTT
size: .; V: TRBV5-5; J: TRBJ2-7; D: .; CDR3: CASSPSRIYEQYF; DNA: TGTGCCAGCAGCCCGAGCAGGATCTACGAGCAGTACTTC